These T cell receptor beta chains were read from a single sample in a study of OX40 agonist ivuxolimab in advanced cancers. The data were produced by immunoSEQ multiplex PCR, yet TCRdb's version contains in-frame clones alone and is incomplete. The repertoire holds about 46,000 clones, with roughly nine tenths as singletons. Sequencing used CD4+ or CD8+ T cells sorted from blood, obtained in a trial of the OX40 agonist ivuxolimab. These receptors were obtained from an adult with an advanced solid tumor such as melanoma, head and neck, liver or kidney cancer. CDR3s include the opening cysteine and the closing phenylalanine or tryptophan. A D gene is named only where the DNA matches it firmly. Clone size is not always given. Where it is, it says once, few, many or a class for expanded clones.

D | J | size | V | DNA | CDR3
TRBD2 | TRBJ2-3 | . | TRBV14 | TGTGCCAGCAGGACTAGCTGGTCAGATGCGCAGTATTTT | CASRTSWSDAQYF
TRBD1 | TRBJ1-4 | . | TRBV28 | TGTGCCAGCAGATCCGACAGGGGTTTGTCCAATGAAAAACTGTTTTTT | CASRSDRGLSNEKLFF
. | TRBJ1-5 | . | TRBV28 | TGTGCCAGCAGAACTGGGGGGTCAGGCAATCAGCCCCAGCATTTT | CASRTGGSGNQPQHF
. | TRBJ2-2 | . | TRBV7-3 | TGTGCCAGCAGCTTACTTGCAGGGATCAGCACCGGGGAGCTGTTTTTT | CASSLLAGISTGELFF
TRBD2 | TRBJ2-7 | few | TRBV9 | TGTGCCAGCAGCGTTAGCGGGAAACCTTTCGCCTACGAGCAGTACTTC | CASSVSGKPFAYEQYF
. | TRBJ2-7 | . | TRBV27 | TGTGCCAGCAGTTTATTAAAAAGCGATCCGAGGGGCCACGAGCAGTACTTC | CASSLLKSDPRGHEQYF
. | TRBJ1-5 | . | TRBV15 | TGTGCCACCAGCAGAGGCAGGGACGGTCATCATCAGCCCCAGCATTTT | CATSRGRDGHHQPQHF
. | TRBJ1-4 | . | TRBV5-4 | TGTGCCAGCAGCTTGGAAGGGGGGCGGCGAGAAAAACTGTTTTTT | CASSLEGGRREKLFF
TRBD1 | TRBJ1-2 | . | TRBV6-5 | TGTGCCAGCAGTTCTCATAACAGGGGGTTCGGCTACACCTTC | CASSSHNRGFGYTF
. | TRBJ2-7 | . | TRBV28 | TGTGCCAGCAGTTTATTCATCGGGTCAACCTACGAGCAGTACTTC | CASSLFIGSTYEQYF
. | TRBJ1-1 | . | TRBV5-6 | TGTGCCAGCAGCTTTACCAAGAACACTGAAGCTTTCTTT | CASSFTKNTEAFF
. | TRBJ2-7 | . | TRBV12-2 | TGTGCAAGTCGCTTAGGCTCAGCGGGGTTCTCCTACGAGCAGTACTTC | CASRLGSAGFSYEQYF
. | TRBJ2-6 | . | TRBV7-6 | TGTGCCAGCACCCTTGTCCCCTCTGGGGCCAACGTCCTGACTTTC | CASTLVPSGANVLTF
. | TRBJ2-7 | . | TRBV11-2 | TGTGCCAGCAGCTTACCCCATCCCCGGGGATACGAGCAGTACTTC | CASSLPHPRGYEQYF
. | TRBJ2-7 | few | TRBV4-2 | TGTGCCAGCAGCCTTACATCCTACGAGCAGTACTTC | CASSLTSYEQYF
. | TRBJ2-3 | . | TRBV5-1 | TGCGCCAGCAGCAGGAACGTCGGCACAGATACGCAGTATTTT | CASSRNVGTDTQYF
. | TRBJ2-7 | . | TRBV5-6 | TGTGCCAGCAGCTTTGGGGAGGAGTTTCTCTTCGAGCAGTACTTC | CASSFGEEFLFEQYF
. | TRBJ2-3 | . | TRBV6-6 | TGTGCCAGCAGTATAGGGACTAGCACAGATACGCAGTATTTT | CASSIGTSTDTQYF
TRBD1 | TRBJ1-1 | . | TRBV10-3 | TGTGCCATCAGGGGGGAAGCAGGGGGAAACACTGAAGCTTTCTTT | CAIRGEAGGNTEAFF
. | TRBJ1-1 | . | TRBV27 | TGTGCCAGCAGTTTATCTCTTACCCGGGAAGCTTTCTTT | CASSLSLTREAFF
. | TRBJ1-1 | . | TRBV5-1 | TGCGCCAGCAGCTCGGAATTCCCTGAAGCTTTCTTT | CASSSEFPEAFF
. | TRBJ2-7 | . | TRBV30 | TGTGCCTGGAGTGCCGACCCCAGCTACGAGCAGTACTTC | CAWSADPSYEQYF
TRBD1 | TRBJ2-7 | . | TRBV7-3 | TGTGCCAGCAGCCAGAAAGGGGGCCCCTACGAGCAGTACTTC | CASSQKGGPYEQYF
TRBD2 | TRBJ2-7 | . | TRBV6-1 | TGTGCCAGCAAAACACTAGCGGGAGGGCCTGCCGAGCAGTACTTC | CASKTLAGGPAEQYF
. | TRBJ1-3 | . | TRBV15 | TGTGCCACCAGCAGAATGGGTTCCAGGTCTGGAAACACCATATATTTT | CATSRMGSRSGNTIYF
TRBD1 | TRBJ2-2 | . | TRBV6-7 | TGTGCCAGCAGTGCGACAGGGGGAAGCGGGGAGCTGTTTTTT | CASSATGGSGELFF
. | TRBJ2-5 | . | TRBV7-3 | TGTGCCAGCAAACACTGGGGAAATGAGGGGGAGACCCAGTACTTC | CASKHWGNEGETQYF
. | TRBJ1-4 | few | TRBV7-9 | TGTGCCAGCAGCCCCCGGAGAGGTGAAAAACTGTTTTTT | CASSPRRGEKLFF
TRBD1 | TRBJ2-5 | once | TRBV7-9 | TGTGCCAGCAGCTTAGCGCCGGGACAGGGTCAGGAGACCCAGTACTTC | CASSLAPGQGQETQYF
. | TRBJ1-1 | . | TRBV28 | TGTGCCAGCAGCCAGGGACCTGAAGCTTTCTTT | CASSQGPEAFF
. | TRBJ1-2 | . | TRBV2 | TGTGCCAGCAGTGAAGCGGCGACCAATTACTATGGCTACACCTTC | CASSEAATNYYGYTF
. | TRBJ2-3 | . | TRBV7-2 | TGTGCCAGCAGCTCCCCCGGGAGAAGCACAGATACGCAGTATTTT | CASSSPGRSTDTQYF
. | TRBJ2-7 | once | TRBV18 | TGTGCCAGCTCACCCCCGGGTGGGTACGAGCAGTACTTC | CASSPPGGYEQYF